Listed below are T cell receptor beta chains from one sample, sequenced in a study of cytomegalovirus exposure and HLA in healthy donors. Clones were read by immunoSEQ multiplex PCR, and TCRdb kept only the in-frame ones, dropping some. The sample comprises roughly 190,000 clones, about four fifths of which are singletons, and less than 2% rests with the top ten. Sequencing was done on a sample of PBMCs. The receptor source for this set is a man aged 35-49 years in good health and CMV-seropositive. CDR3s include the opening cysteine and the closing phenylalanine or tryptophan. The order of the fields is D gene, V gene, J gene, CDR3 protein. A D gene is named only where the DNA matches it firmly.

.	TRBV5-4	TRBJ2-5	CASSLAEGRETQYF
.	TRBV6-1	TRBJ1-2	CASKTVYGYTF
.	TRBV5-1	TRBJ2-3	CASSLGSGGSTDTQYF
.	TRBV11-2	TRBJ1-2	CASSFGGVNGHTF
.	TRBV27	TRBJ1-1	CASSLGGGLNTEAFF
.	TRBV19	TRBJ1-5	CASSREDGGNQPQHF
.	TRBV2	TRBJ1-5	CASKVISFGSQPQHF
TRBD2	TRBV5-6	TRBJ2-7	CASSWGGLAGGSYEQYF
TRBD1	TRBV5-1	TRBJ1-3	CASSPGTGGGNTIYF
TRBD2	TRBV18	TRBJ2-1	CASSDGRAGNEQFF
.	TRBV5-4	TRBJ1-2	CASSLQGSYGYTF
TRBD2	TRBV11-2	TRBJ2-7	CASSPLAGVGNEQYF
.	TRBV27	TRBJ2-1	CASSLGTYNEQFF
.	TRBV28	TRBJ1-2	CASSLAAKNYGYTF
TRBD1	TRBV2	TRBJ2-3	CASSPDRADTQYF
TRBD1	TRBV4-1	TRBJ1-6	CASSQETGYGSPLHF
.	TRBV6-6	TRBJ2-1	CASSYGLYEQFF
.	TRBV5-4	TRBJ2-5	CASSLTGSLETQYF
TRBD1	TRBV5-4	TRBJ1-2	CASSQKQGQDHGYTF
.	TRBV6-6	TRBJ1-1	CASSYSPGMNTEAFF
TRBD1	TRBV7-3	TRBJ2-1	CASSPHSSPQGANNEQFF
TRBD1	TRBV2	TRBJ1-1	CASPGQRNTEAFF
.	TRBV7-6	TRBJ1-1	CASSANRAGSGTEAFF
TRBD1	TRBV6-5	TRBJ1-2	CASSLGTALYGYTF
TRBD2	TRBV19	TRBJ2-3	CASKIVVAGVGTQYF
TRBD2	TRBV7-8	TRBJ2-2	CASSSEGPLAGDPGELFF
TRBD1	TRBV18	TRBJ1-4	CASSPDRGREKLFF
TRBD1	TRBV2	TRBJ1-2	CASSEEGAGYGYTF
TRBD1	TRBV27	TRBJ2-2	CASSFTPTGVWELFF
TRBD1	TRBV5-1	TRBJ2-7	CASSLGPGQAYEQYF
.	TRBV7-9	TRBJ2-4	CASSLGQWNIQYF
.	TRBV6-5	TRBJ2-2	CASRKQGRTGELFF
.	TRBV28	TRBJ2-3	CASSPSTDTQYF
TRBD1	TRBV7-2	TRBJ1-1	CASSPQGGMNTEAFF
.	TRBV7-9	TRBJ2-1	CASSSTPYNEQFF
.	TRBV28	TRBJ1-1	CASGRRLDTEAFF
TRBD1	TRBV9	TRBJ1-3	CASSPRTGLNTIYF
TRBD2	TRBV6-1	TRBJ2-1	CASSARSGRATGNEQFF
.	TRBV19	TRBJ2-7	CASTGRDSIYEQYF
.	TRBV5-4	TRBJ2-2	CASSLKTRSTGELFF
.	TRBV7-9	TRBJ1-2	CSSSLEGLGGYTF
.	TRBV4-2	TRBJ1-1	CASSQETGQVNTEAFF
.	TRBV28	TRBJ1-5	CASSTGQFNQPQHF
TRBD2	TRBV19	TRBJ2-7	CASTLAGGSSYEQYF
.	TRBV2	TRBJ2-7	CASSEAAAYEQYF
TRBD2	TRBV12-5	TRBJ2-7	CASGLGPGTSGGYEQYF
TRBD2	TRBV7-9	TRBJ2-2	CASSLVRASGTANTGELFF
.	TRBV6-5	TRBJ2-5	CASGAPEETQYF
TRBD2	TRBV7-9	TRBJ2-1	CASSLVGGRNNEQFF
TRBD2	TRBV19	TRBJ2-2	CASSLWTSGKGTGELFF
.	TRBV14	TRBJ1-2	CASSQESGGAYGYTF
TRBD1	TRBV7-9	TRBJ1-1	CASSLTGQGGPEAFF
TRBD2	TRBV5-6	TRBJ2-3	CASSETSASTDTQYF
TRBD2	TRBV18	TRBJ2-7	CASSPLLLAGGPILEQYF
.	TRBV7-2	TRBJ2-1	CASSFRGDEQFF